This T cell receptor (beta chain) was sequenced in a study of vaccination effects on CD4 cells after COVID-19 (dated 2022 in TCRdb). As for the study more broadly: Participants received two doses of either the BNT162b2 or the mRNA-1273 mRNA SARS-CoV-2 vaccine. Cultures from other donors in the study were sequenced using the Oncomine TCR Beta short-read assay on an Illumina iSeq 100. A total of more than 8 COVID-19 convalescent patients and a handful of SARS-CoV-2-naive healthy vaccine recipients were included in the full study. SARS-CoV-2 spike-specific CD4+ TCR repertoires were compared before and after mRNA vaccination in COVID-19 convalescent patients and in infection-naive vaccine recipients. In two convalescent patients, pre-vaccine samples were collected 16 days and one week ahead of the first dose, 142 and 148 days after COVID-19 diagnosis. Points the paper makes about the study in general: In convalescent patients, the post-vaccine spike-reactive repertoire consisted mainly of new vaccine-induced clones, largely distinct from infection-induced clones. Both infection-induced and vaccine-induced clones contracted markedly at late post-vaccination timepoints, which is consistent with waning T cell responses. The study was limited by a small number of convalescent patients and lacked early post-infection timepoints.

In the ViraFEST assay, PBMC were stimulated with viral peptide pools, and TCR sequencing was then used to find antigen-specific CD4+ T cell clonotypes based on their expansion. After around ten days of culture, CD4+ T cells were isolated with the EasySep CD4+ T cell isolation kit. PCR-confirmed SARS-CoV-2 infection had occurred in convalescent patients between March and December 2020, before the Alpha, Beta and Delta variants emerged in the United States. Roughly 2 million PBMC per well were cultured in IMDM with around 5% human AB serum, 10 IU/ml IL-2 and gentamicin, plus 10 ug/ml peptides. A peptide pool from HIV-1 Nef was used as the negative control culture condition. Half of the culture medium was replaced with fresh IL-2-containing medium on days 3 and 7. Unless noted otherwise, every peptide stimulation condition was cultured in triplicate wells. Using Ficoll-Paque Plus gradient centrifugation, PBMC were separated from whole blood and then either used fresh or cryopreserved at -140C. The QIAamp micro DNA kit was used to extract genomic DNA from the cultured CD4+ T cells.

The cysteine opens and the phenylalanine closes a CDR3 of 16 amino acids. CDR3 DNA is the only sequence kept; it has 48 bases, read in frame from the first base. Unmatched junction bases come to 8, with V trimmed by 4 bases and J by 6 bases. Based on the germline V gene (reference sequence), the CDR1 and CDR2 sequences are LNHDA and SQIVND. This clone has more than one count but fewer than ten. Its antigen is currently not known. The record has no base qualities; no much larger clone is one base away. The library relied on the immunoSEQ multiplex PCR assay. DNA from the CD4+ T cells that had been cultured and isolated underwent TCR beta CDR3 sequencing. The paper's data handling went like this. Non-productive TCR sequences were discarded, and reads were trimmed to the CDR3 region, with only CDR3s of 7 or more amino acids retained. The MANAFEST web app was used to identify antigen-specific clonotypes by comparing expansion in peptide wells with expansion in reference cultures. For clones to be considered positive, expansion at FDR<0.05 versus reference and all other wells, an odds ratio above 5, and a frequency above 0.1% in two replicate wells were required. A clonotype was called cross-reactive if it was significantly expanded both in SARS-CoV-2 spike wells and in at least one common cold coronavirus spike condition. Levenshtein distance calculated with the stringdist R package was used to assess CDR3 similarity, and unrooted trees were constructed with ape in R 3.6.1. TCRdb retrieved this table from immuneACCESS and kept in-frame rearrangements only. Not all clones are present; in checked studies, unresolved V genes account for under half, and no reason is known for the remainder. D and trimming were read from the DNA, whereas the V and J calls and clone size are those reported in that table. This sample comprises roughly 57,000 clones, 75% to 85% of them detected only once. The biggest ten clones account for approximately 5.8% of the sample.

Sequenced material: CD4+ T cells from PBMCs cultured with HIV peptides, taken before COVID-19 vaccination. Explained via the paper, the cell subset or site label denotes: HIV-1 Nef peptide pool negative control/reference culture. The V and J segments used are TRBV19 and TRBJ1-5; 11 bases in between match TRBD1. The TCR originated in a human donor who had a prior SARS-CoV-2 infection. CDR3 reads: CASSTKGQGAFQPQHF. The nucleotide sequence is TGTGCCAGTAGTACTAAAGGACAGGGGGCTTTTCAGCCCCAGCATTTT. Full variable domain (CDR3 extended with the reference TRBV19 and TRBJ1-5 proteins): DGGITQSPKYLFRKEGQNVTLSCEQNLNHDAMYWYRQDPGQGLRLIYYSQIVNDFQKGDIAEGYSVSREKKESFPLTVTSAQKNPTAFYLCASSTKGQGAFQPQHFGDGTRLSIL.